This TCR beta chain stems from a study of blood T cells in healthy people across ages. The study's findings and limits: Per million T cells, TCR beta diversity dropped about linearly as age rose.

V was shortened by 2 bases and J by 6 bases, with 8 bases between the two germline ends. Germline CDR1 and CDR2: MNHEY and SVGEGT. This CDR3 is 13 amino acids long. In regard to this clonotype: Its target is unknown.

A sample-barcoded 5' primer and a J-beta primer mix were used in a second PCR of about 7 to 11 cycles. The template-switch adaptor was a 5' adaptor with 12 random nucleotides. It tagged each cDNA molecule. One entry per CDR3 protein, called by TCRdb with MiXCR from the 5' RACE reads. The table lists 550,000 to 700,000 distinct CDR3 sequences, roughly a quarter of them singletons. The rearrangement joins TRBV6-2 or TRBV6-3 to TRBJ2-1; D is perhaps TRBD1 (5 bases). The source of this sequence is a woman aged 70-85 years in good health. The sequencing sample was made of blood. CDR3 amino acids: CASSYQGFNEQFF. CDR3 nucleotides: TGTGCCAGCAGTTACCAGGGTTTCAATGAGCAGTTCTTC.